The following is a TCR beta chain sequence with its context. The primer mix had 60 Vbeta and 13 Jbeta primers. The table came from immunoSEQ multiplex PCR; TCRdb's copy has only in-frame clones and leaves some out. The sample records 150,000 to 200,000 clones, 80% being singletons. These data are taken from a study of cytomegalovirus exposure and HLA in healthy donors. The sample comprised PBMCs. The source is a man aged 30 to 45 in good health and CMV-seropositive.

CDR3 bases: TGTGCCAGCAGGGACAGGACAGATACGCAGTATTTT. It encodes CASRDRTDTQYF. The chain links TRBV11-3 to TRBJ2-3; 7 bases align to TRBD1. The V gene end was trimmed by 6 bases and the J gene end by 3 bases; junction bases not matched to a gene: 0. There are 12 residues in the CDR3. Per the germline V gene, CDR1 is SGHNT and CDR2 is YENEEA.